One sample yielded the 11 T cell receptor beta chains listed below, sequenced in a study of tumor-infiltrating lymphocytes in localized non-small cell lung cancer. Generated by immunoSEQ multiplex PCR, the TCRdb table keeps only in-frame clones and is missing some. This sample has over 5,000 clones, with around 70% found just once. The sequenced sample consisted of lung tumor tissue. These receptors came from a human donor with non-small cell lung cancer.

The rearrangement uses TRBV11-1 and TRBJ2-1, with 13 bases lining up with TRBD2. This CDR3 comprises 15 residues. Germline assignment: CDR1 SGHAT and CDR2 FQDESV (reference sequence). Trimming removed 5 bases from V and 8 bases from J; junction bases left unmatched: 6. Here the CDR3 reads CASSPGLAGVYEQFF. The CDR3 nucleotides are TGTGCCAGCAGCCCCGGACTAGCGGGGGTATATGAGCAGTTCTTC. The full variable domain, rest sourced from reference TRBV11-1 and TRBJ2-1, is EAEVAQSPRYKITEKSQAVAFWCDPISGHATLYWYRQILGQGPELLVQFQDESVVDDSQLPKDRFSAERLKGVDSTLKIQPAELGDSAMYLCASSPGLAGVYEQFFGPGTRLTVL.

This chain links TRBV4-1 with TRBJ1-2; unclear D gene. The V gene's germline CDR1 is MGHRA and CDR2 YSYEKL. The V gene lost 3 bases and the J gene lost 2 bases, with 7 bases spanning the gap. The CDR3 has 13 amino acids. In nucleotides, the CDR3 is TGCGCCAGCAGCCACCAGTTAAACTATGGCTACACCTTC. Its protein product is CASSHQLNYGYTF.

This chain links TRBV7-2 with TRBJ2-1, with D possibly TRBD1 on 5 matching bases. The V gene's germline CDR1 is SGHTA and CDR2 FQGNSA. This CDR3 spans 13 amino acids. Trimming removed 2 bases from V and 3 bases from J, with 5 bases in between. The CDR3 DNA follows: TGTGCCAGCAGCTTACAGGGCTACAATGAGCAGTTCTTC. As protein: CASSLQGYNEQFF.

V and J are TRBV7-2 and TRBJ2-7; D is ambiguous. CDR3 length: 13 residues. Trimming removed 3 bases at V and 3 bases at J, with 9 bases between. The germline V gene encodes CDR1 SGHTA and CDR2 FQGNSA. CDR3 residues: CASSFQNYYEQYF. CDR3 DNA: TGTGCCAGCAGCTTTCAGAACTACTACGAGCAGTACTTC.

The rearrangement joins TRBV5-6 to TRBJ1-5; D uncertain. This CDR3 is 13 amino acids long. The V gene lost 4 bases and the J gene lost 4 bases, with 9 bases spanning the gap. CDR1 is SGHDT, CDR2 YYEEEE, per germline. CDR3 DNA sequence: TGTGCCAGCAGCCTACAGCCGAATCAGCCCCAGCATTTT. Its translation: CASSLQPNQPQHF.

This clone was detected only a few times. CDR3 coding DNA: TGTGCCAGCAGCTTGCCCGGGACAGGGAGGACCGGGGAGCTGTTTTTT. Protein product: CASSLPGTGRTGELFF. The V gene is TRBV5-6, the J gene TRBJ2-2; 9 bases map to TRBD1. The CDR3 covers 16 residues. Trimming cost V 1 base and J 5 bases; bases outside gene matches: 6. Germline V gene data show CDR1 as SGHDT and CDR2 as YYEEEE.

DNA for the CDR3: TGTGCCAGCAGCTTGGGCGTCTCCTACAATGAGCAGTTCTTC. The encoded protein is CASSLGVSYNEQFF. V usage is TRBV7-2 and J usage is TRBJ2-1, with D unclear. The CDR3 is made up of 14 amino acids. Germline CDR1 and CDR2: SGHTA and FQGNSA. V lost 3 bases and J 0 bases, leaving 6 bases between the germline ends.

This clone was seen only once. CDR3 coding DNA: TGCGCCAGCAGCCAAGAATCAAGCCTAGCAGGAGAGACCCAGTACTTC. It encodes CASSQESSLAGETQYF. J is TRBJ2-5 and V is TRBV4-1; TRBD2 might be the D (5 bases). Trimming pared 0 bases from V and 4 bases from J, leaving 15 bases between. The V gene's germline CDR1 is MGHRA and CDR2 YSYEKL. The CDR3 covers 16 residues.

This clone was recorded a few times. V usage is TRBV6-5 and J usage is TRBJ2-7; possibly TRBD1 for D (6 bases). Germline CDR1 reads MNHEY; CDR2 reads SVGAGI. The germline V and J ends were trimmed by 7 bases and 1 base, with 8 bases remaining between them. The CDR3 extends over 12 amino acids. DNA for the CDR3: TGTGCCAGCACGGACAGATCCTACGAGCAGTACTTC. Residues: CASTDRSYEQYF.

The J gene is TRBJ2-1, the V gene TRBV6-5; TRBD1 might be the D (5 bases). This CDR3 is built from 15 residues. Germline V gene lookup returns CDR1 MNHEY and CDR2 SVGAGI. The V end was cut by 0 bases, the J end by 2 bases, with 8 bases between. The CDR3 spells CASSYSAGTYNEQFF. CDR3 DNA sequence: TGTGCCAGCAGTTACTCGGCAGGGACCTACAATGAGCAGTTCTTC.

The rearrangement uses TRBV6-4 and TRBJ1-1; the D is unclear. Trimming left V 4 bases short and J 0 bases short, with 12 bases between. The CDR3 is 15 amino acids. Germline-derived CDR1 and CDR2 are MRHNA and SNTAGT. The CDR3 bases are TGTGCCAGCAGTGCTCCGGAGGAAGTGAACACTGAAGCTTTCTTT. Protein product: CASSAPEEVNTEAFF.